Included here is one T cell receptor beta chain sequence, with context. This record comes from a study of blood T cell repertoires in COVID-19. The CDR3 covers 17 residues. CDR1 and CDR2 from the germline V gene are SGHRS and YFSETQ. Trimming cost V 3 bases and J 0 bases; bases outside gene matches: 4. Sequencing used immunoSEQ multiplex PCR; TCRdb keeps in-frame clones, though not all of them. The sample carries under 300,000 clones, 65% to 90% recorded once. Sequenced sample: peripheral blood. The chain recombines TRBV5-1 with TRBJ1-6; the match to TRBD1 covers 9 bases. The clonotype comes from a woman over 75 with active or convalescent COVID-19. CDR3 loop: CASSSGQGSSYNSPLHF. The CDR3 DNA is TGCGCCAGCAGCTCCGGACAGGGGAGCTCCTATAATTCACCCCTCCACTTT.